Listed below are T cell receptor beta chains from one sample, sequenced in a study of beta chain features in type 1 diabetes. TCRdb keeps only in-frame clones here, not all; method: immunoSEQ multiplex PCR. Of 970,000 or so clones listed, 17% are singletons. The specimen sequenced was naive CD4+ T cells from blood. All receptors derive from a woman in her late teens or twenties in good health. Both conserved end residues are part of each CDR3. Fields, in order: V gene, J gene, clone size, D gene, CDR3 protein, CDR3 DNA. The D gene is left open where the match is weak. Size is stated for part of the rows, as once, few or many counts, or as a class when the clone is expanded.

>TRBV10-1|TRBJ2-7|few|NA
CASSETGRGNSYEQYF
TGCGCCAGCAGTGAGACAGGACGAGGGAACTCCTACGAGCAGTACTTC
>TRBV7-3|TRBJ2-7|NA|TRBD1
CASSLTFLRAGQAYEQYF
TGTGCCAGCAGCTTAACGTTCCTAAGGGCGGGACAGGCATACGAGCAGTACTTC
>TRBV28|TRBJ1-1|few|NA
CASSFAGLNTEAFF
TGTGCCAGCAGTTTCGCAGGGTTGAACACTGAAGCTTTCTTT
>TRBV5-1|TRBJ2-1|few|NA
CASSRRGTDYNEQFF
TGCGCCAGCAGCCGCCGGGGGACCGACTACAATGAGCAGTTCTTC
>TRBV10-3|TRBJ2-3|few|TRBD2
CAISGGTSDTQYF
TGTGCCATCAGTGGGGGGACTAGCGATACGCAGTATTTT
>TRBV7-8|TRBJ1-1|NA|NA
CASSLGGRQNKAFF
TGTGCCAGCAGCTTAGGTGGACGGCAAAACAAAGCTTTCTTT
>TRBV5-4|TRBJ2-5|few|NA
CASSPGTYQETQYF
TGTGCCAGCAGCCCCGGGACTTACCAAGAGACCCAGTACTTC
>TRBV19|TRBJ2-5|few|TRBD2
CASGEREIETQYF
TGTGCCAGCGGGGAGCGGGAGATAGAGACCCAGTACTTC
>TRBV20-1|TRBJ1-2|NA|NA
CSARDPRGYTF
TGCAGTGCTAGAGACCCTAGAGGCTACACCTTC
>TRBV5-4|TRBJ2-3|few|NA
CASSLAKDTQYF
TGTGCCAGCAGCTTGGCCAAAGATACGCAGTATTTT
>TRBV19|TRBJ2-5|few|NA
CASKEEAYQETQYF
TGTGCCAGTAAAGAGGAGGCGTACCAAGAGACCCAGTACTTC
>TRBV5-1|TRBJ2-1|few|TRBD2
CASKRLPGLAGAGEQFF
TGCGCCAGCAAACGACTCCCGGGACTAGCGGGAGCGGGTGAGCAGTTCTTC
>TRBV10-3|TRBJ2-7|many|NA
CAVKGSGEQYF
TGTGCCGTCAAGGGCTCGGGGGAGCAGTACTTC
>TRBV28|TRBJ2-1|few|TRBD1
CASTPDRVIIREQFF
TGTGCCAGCACCCCGGACAGGGTAATTATCCGTGAGCAGTTCTTC
>TRBV18|TRBJ2-3|NA|NA
CASSHDSTDTQYF
TGTGCCAGCTCACACGATAGCACAGATACGCAGTATTTT
>TRBV28|TRBJ2-3|NA|TRBD2
CASIHSGRRTDTQYF
TGTGCCAGCATCCATAGCGGGAGGCGCACAGATACGCAGTATTTT
>TRBV29-1|TRBJ2-3|few|NA
CSVTQGSLGDTQYF
TGCAGCGTAACACAGGGTTCTTTAGGGGATACGCAGTATTTT
>TRBV18|TRBJ2-5|few|TRBD1
CASSPFTSGGQETQYF
TGTGCCAGCTCACCATTCACTTCAGGGGGCCAAGAGACCCAGTACTTC
>TRBV18|TRBJ2-6|NA|NA
CASSPQEGAGANVLTF
TGTGCCAGCTCACCACAGGAGGGAGCTGGGGCCAACGTCCTGACTTTC
>TRBV18|TRBJ1-3|few|NA
CASSPSFDGSSGNTIYF
TGTGCCAGCTCACCTTCCTTCGACGGGAGCTCTGGAAACACCATATATTTT
>TRBV18|TRBJ2-7|NA|NA
CASSPYSAGTHEQYF
TGTGCCAGCTCACCTTATTCTGCAGGGACCCACGAGCAGTACTTC
>TRBV6-5|TRBJ1-2|few|TRBD1
CATNRQGVHYGYTF
TGTGCCACGAACAGACAGGGGGTACACTATGGCTACACCTTC
>TRBV28|TRBJ2-5|NA|NA
CASSLRTRAETQYF
TGTGCCAGCAGTTTACGGACAAGGGCTGAGACCCAGTACTTC
>TRBV4-1|TRBJ2-7|NA|NA
CASSQDQSYEQYF
TGCGCCAGCAGCCAAGATCAGTCATACGAGCAGTACTTC
>TRBV27|TRBJ1-1|few|NA
CASRDLIGAYTEAFF
TGTGCCAGCAGGGACTTGATAGGGGCTTACACTGAAGCTTTCTTT
>TRBV10-3|TRBJ1-2|NA|NA
CAISESTRVRYGYTF
TGTGCCATCAGTGAGTCGACTCGGGTTAGGTATGGCTACACCTTC
>TRBV2|TRBJ2-3|few|TRBD2
CASGLVGFADTQYF
TGTGCCAGCGGACTAGTAGGTTTCGCAGATACGCAGTATTTT
>TRBV5-1|TRBJ2-5|few|NA
CASSLAGEAQETQYF
TGCGCCAGCAGCTTGGCCGGAGAGGCACAAGAGACCCAGTACTTC
>TRBV6-1|TRBJ1-1|few|NA
CASRGAYAGDTEAFF
TGTGCCAGCCGGGGGGCTTATGCGGGGGACACTGAAGCTTTCTTT
>TRBV9|TRBJ2-1|few|NA
CASSVAGYTYNEQFF
TGTGCCAGCAGCGTAGCGGGGTATACCTACAATGAGCAGTTCTTC
>TRBV11-2|TRBJ2-5|NA|TRBD1
CASSPGTAQETQYF
TGTGCCAGCAGCCCAGGGACAGCGCAAGAGACCCAGTACTTC
>TRBV13|TRBJ2-7|NA|NA
CASSLGVLGTTYEQYF
TGTGCCAGCAGCTTAGGGGTTCTCGGGACAACCTACGAGCAGTACTTC
>TRBV10-3|TRBJ1-1|NA|NA
CAISGTSEGAFF
TGTGCCATCAGTGGGACATCAGAGGGAGCTTTCTTT
>TRBV4-3|TRBJ1-1|NA|NA
CASSQGPTGTAFF
TGCGCCAGCAGCCAAGGCCCCACAGGGACAGCTTTCTTT
>TRBV4-2|TRBJ2-3|NA|TRBD2
CASSHSQAAGGSTDTQYF
TGTGCCAGCAGCCACTCTCAGGCAGCGGGAGGGAGCACAGATACGCAGTATTTT
>TRBV2|TRBJ2-2|NA|NA
CASTVGVPTGELFF
TGTGCCAGCACCGTCGGGGTGCCCACCGGGGAGCTGTTTTTT
>TRBV5-6|TRBJ2-5|few|TRBD1
CASSLVQGWETQYF
TGTGCCAGCAGCTTGGTACAGGGGTGGGAGACCCAGTACTTC
>TRBV5-1|TRBJ2-1|few|NA
CASSLGPNNNEQFF
TGCGCCAGCAGCTTGGGACCAAATAACAATGAGCAGTTCTTC
>TRBV6-1|TRBJ1-5|NA|NA
CASGVGQSVQPQHF
TGTGCCAGCGGGGTTGGGCAGTCGGTTCAGCCCCAGCATTTT
>TRBV28|TRBJ2-3|few|NA
CASRPPGGDTQYF
TGTGCCAGCAGACCCCCCGGGGGAGATACGCAGTATTTT
>TRBV27|TRBJ1-4|few|NA
CASAGLWGEKLFF
TGTGCCAGCGCGGGATTGTGGGGTGAAAAACTGTTTTTT
>TRBV28|TRBJ2-1|NA|TRBD2
CASSPRGVQFF
TGTGCCAGCAGCCCGCGGGGGGTGCAGTTCTTC
>TRBV18|TRBJ1-4|once|TRBD1
CASSRPGQRSTNEKLFF
TGTGCCAGCTCACGTCCGGGACAGAGATCAACTAATGAAAAACTGTTTTTT
>TRBV19|TRBJ2-1|NA|NA
CASRPSGGSSYNEQFF
TGTGCCAGTAGACCTTCCGGGGGTTCCTCCTACAATGAGCAGTTCTTC
>TRBV6-6|TRBJ2-7|NA|TRBD2
CASSYLAGVYEQYF
TGTGCCAGCAGTTACTTGGCGGGAGTTTACGAGCAGTACTTC
>TRBV6-1|TRBJ2-3|NA|TRBD2
CASSQVAGHTDTQYF
TGTGCCAGCAGCCAAGTAGCGGGACACACAGATACGCAGTATTTT
>TRBV15|TRBJ2-1|NA|NA
CATGGTAYNEQFF
TGTGCCACCGGGGGGACAGCTTACAATGAGCAGTTCTTC
>TRBV9|TRBJ2-7|NA|TRBD1
CASSVGQGTGYEQYF
TGTGCCAGCAGCGTAGGACAGGGAACCGGCTACGAGCAGTACTTC
>TRBV4-2|TRBJ2-5|few|TRBD1
CASAGTAQETQYF
TGTGCCAGCGCAGGGACAGCGCAAGAGACCCAGTACTTC
>TRBV6-5|TRBJ2-2|NA|NA
CASSYQGSGHTGELFF
TGTGCCAGCAGTTACCAGGGGAGCGGGCACACCGGGGAGCTGTTTTTT
>TRBV27|TRBJ1-2|NA|NA
CASSLFPTEIYGYTF
TGTGCCAGCAGTTTATTCCCGACGGAGATCTATGGCTACACCTTC
>TRBV5-5|TRBJ1-4|NA|NA
CASSFRARDGEKLFF
TGTGCCAGCAGCTTTCGTGCCAGGGACGGTGAAAAACTGTTTTTT
>TRBV19|TRBJ1-1|few|TRBD1
CASHAGTVNTEAFF
TGTGCCAGCCATGCCGGGACAGTGAACACTGAAGCTTTCTTT
>TRBV15|TRBJ2-2|NA|NA
CATSRDRAGTGELFF
TGTGCCACCAGCAGAGATCGGGCAGGCACCGGGGAGCTGTTTTTT